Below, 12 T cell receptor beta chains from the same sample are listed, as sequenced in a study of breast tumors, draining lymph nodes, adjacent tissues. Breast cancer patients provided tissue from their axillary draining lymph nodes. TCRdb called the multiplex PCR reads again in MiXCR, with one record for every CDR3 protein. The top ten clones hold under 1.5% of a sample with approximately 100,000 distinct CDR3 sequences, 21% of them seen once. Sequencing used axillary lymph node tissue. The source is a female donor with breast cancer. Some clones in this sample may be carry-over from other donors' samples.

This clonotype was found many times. The CDR3 nucleotides are TGTGCCAGCAGCGCCGGGACAGGGGTTGGCTACACCTTC. It yields the protein CASSAGTGVGYTF. This sequence joins TRBV9 and TRBJ1-2, with TRBD1 identical over 10 bases. CDR3 length: 13 amino acids. From germline, CDR1 is SGDLS and CDR2 YYNGEE. V lost 3 bases, J lost 7 bases, and 3 bases stayed unmatched.

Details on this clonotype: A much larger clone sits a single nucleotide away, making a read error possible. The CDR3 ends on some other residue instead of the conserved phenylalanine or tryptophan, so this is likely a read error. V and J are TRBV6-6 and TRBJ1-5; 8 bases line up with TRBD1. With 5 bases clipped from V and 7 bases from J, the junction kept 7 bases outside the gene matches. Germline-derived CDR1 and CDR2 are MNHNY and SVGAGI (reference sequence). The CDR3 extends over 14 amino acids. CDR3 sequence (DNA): TGTGCCAGCAGTAGGACAGGGCTAGGACAGCCCCAGCATGTT. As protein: CASSRTGLGQPQHV.

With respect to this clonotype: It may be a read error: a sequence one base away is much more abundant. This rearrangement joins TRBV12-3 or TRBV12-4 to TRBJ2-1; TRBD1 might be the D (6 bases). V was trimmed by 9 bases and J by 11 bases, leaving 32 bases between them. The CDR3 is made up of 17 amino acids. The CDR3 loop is CASINAPGRGSTDKQFF. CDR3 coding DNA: TGTGCCAGTATAAACGCCCCGGGAAGGGGGTCGACAGATAAGCAGTTCTTC.

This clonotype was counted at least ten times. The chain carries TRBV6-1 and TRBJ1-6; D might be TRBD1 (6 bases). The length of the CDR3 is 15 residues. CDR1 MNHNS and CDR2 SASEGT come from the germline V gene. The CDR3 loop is CLTGTSSSYNSPLHF. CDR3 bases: TGTCTCACCGGGACATCGAGCTCCTATAATTCACCCCTCCACTTT.

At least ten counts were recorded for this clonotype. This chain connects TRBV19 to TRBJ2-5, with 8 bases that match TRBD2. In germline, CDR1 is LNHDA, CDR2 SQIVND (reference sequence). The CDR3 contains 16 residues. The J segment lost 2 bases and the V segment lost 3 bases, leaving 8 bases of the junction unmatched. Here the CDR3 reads CASSIRIAGRQETQYF. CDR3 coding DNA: TGTGCCAGTAGTATTAGGATAGCGGGGAGACAAGAGACCCAGTACTTC. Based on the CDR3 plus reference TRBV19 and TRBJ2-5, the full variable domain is DGGITQSPKYLFRKEGQNVTLSCEQNLNHDAMYWYRQDPGQGLRLIYYSQIVNDFQKGDIAEGYSVSREKKESFPLTVTSAQKNPTAFYLCASSIRIAGRQETQYFGPGTRLLVL.

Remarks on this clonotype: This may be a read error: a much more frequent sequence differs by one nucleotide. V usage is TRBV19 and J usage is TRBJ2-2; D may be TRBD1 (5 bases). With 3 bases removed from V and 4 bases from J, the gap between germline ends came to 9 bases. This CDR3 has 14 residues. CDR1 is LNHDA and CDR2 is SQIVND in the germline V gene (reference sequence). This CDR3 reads CASSMGRATGELFF. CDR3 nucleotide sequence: TGTGCCAGTAGTATGGGCAGGGCCACCGGGGAGCTGTTTTTT.

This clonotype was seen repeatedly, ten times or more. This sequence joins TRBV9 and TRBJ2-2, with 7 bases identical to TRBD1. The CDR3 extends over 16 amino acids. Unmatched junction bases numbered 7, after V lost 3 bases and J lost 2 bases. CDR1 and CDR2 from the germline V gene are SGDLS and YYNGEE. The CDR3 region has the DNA TGTGCCAGCAGCGCCCGGACAGGTCCAAACACCGGGGAGCTGTTTTTT. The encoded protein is CASSARTGPNTGELFF.

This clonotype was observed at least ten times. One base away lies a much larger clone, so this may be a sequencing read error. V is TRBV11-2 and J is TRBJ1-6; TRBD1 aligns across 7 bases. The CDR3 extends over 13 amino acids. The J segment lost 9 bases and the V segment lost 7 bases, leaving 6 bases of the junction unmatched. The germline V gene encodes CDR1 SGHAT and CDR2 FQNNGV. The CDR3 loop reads CASTDRVVSPLHF. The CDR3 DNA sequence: TGTGCCAGCACCGACAGGGTGGTTTCACCCCTCCACTTT.

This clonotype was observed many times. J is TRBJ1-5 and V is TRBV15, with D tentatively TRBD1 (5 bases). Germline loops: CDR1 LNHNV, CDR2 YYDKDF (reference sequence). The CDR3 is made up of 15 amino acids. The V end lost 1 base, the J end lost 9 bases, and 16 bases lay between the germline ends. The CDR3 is CATSRAGGGSGPQHF. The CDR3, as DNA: TGTGCCACCAGCAGAGCCGGGGGGGGATCAGGGCCCCAGCATTTT.

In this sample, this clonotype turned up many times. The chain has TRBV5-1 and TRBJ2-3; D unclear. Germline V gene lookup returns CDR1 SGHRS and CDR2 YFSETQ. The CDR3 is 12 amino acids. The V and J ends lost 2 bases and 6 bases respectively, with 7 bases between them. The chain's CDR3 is CASSFAADTQYF. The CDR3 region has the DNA TGCGCCAGCAGCTTTGCCGCGGATACGCAGTATTTT.

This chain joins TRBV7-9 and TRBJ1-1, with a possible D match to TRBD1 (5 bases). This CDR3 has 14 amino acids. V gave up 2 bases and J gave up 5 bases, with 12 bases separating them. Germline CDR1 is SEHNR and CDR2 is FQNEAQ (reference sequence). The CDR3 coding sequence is TGTGCCAGCAGCTTAAGCGGGGCTGGAACTGAAGCTTTCTTT. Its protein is CASSLSGAGTEAFF.

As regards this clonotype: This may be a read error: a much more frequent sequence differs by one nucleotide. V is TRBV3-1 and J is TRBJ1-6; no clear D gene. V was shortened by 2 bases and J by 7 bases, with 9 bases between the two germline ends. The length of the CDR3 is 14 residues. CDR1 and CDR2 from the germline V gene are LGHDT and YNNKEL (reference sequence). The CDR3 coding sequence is TGTGCCAGCAGCCAAATGGTGGGAAATTCACCCCTCCACTTT. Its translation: CASSQMVGNSPLHF. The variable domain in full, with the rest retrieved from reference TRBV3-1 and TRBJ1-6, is DTAVSQTPKYLVTQMGNDKSIKCEQNLGHDTMYWYKQDSKKFLKIMFSYNNKELIINETVPNRFSPKSPDKAHLNLHINSLELGDSAVYFCASSQMVGNSPLHFGNGTRLTVT.